The source of this T cell receptor beta chain is a study of CD8 T cells in Susac syndrome. Reverse transcription of about 0.45 to 1 ug RNA used random hexamers. One entry per CDR3 protein results from TCRdb running MiXCR on the immunoSEQ multiplex PCR reads. The sample includes about 83,000 distinct CDR3 sequences, approximately 96% of them seen just once. The study's findings and limits: CD8+ clones in Susac expanded most in TEMRA cells and active patients. More than 15 Susac-specific public clones were found in total CD8+ repertoires and several in CD8+ TEMRA repertoires. A relatively small number of individuals underwent TCR sequencing and HLA analysis.

Germline values: CDR1 SNHLY, CDR2 FYNNEI. This CDR3 region has 15 residues. V lost 8 bases and J 0 bases, leaving 16 bases between the germline ends. A single count supports this clonotype. No antigen is known for it. V usage is TRBV2 and J usage is TRBJ1-2, with D tentatively TRBD1 (6 bases). This sequence was found in a human donor with Susac syndrome. Sequencing was carried out using CD8+ T cells from PBMCs. CDR3 amino acids: CASGGGHGSNYGYTF. The CDR3 nucleotides are TGTGCCAGCGGCGGGGGGCACGGATCTAACTATGGCTACACCTTC.